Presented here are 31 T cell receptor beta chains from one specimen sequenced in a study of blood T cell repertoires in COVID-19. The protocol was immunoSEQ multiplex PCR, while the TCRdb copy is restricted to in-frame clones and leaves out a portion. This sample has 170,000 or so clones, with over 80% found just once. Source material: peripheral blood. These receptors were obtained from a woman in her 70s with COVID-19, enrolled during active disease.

The CDR3 DNA reads as TGTGCCAGCCTTTTGACAGGGAACTATGGCTACACCTTC. Protein product: CASLLTGNYGYTF. V gene TRBV28 combines with J gene TRBJ1-2, with 7 positions matching TRBD1. Looked up from germline, CDR1 is MDHEN and CDR2 is SYDVKM. The CDR3 totals 13 residues. Losses at the gene ends were 8 bases for V and 2 bases for J; bases not matched to a gene: 5.

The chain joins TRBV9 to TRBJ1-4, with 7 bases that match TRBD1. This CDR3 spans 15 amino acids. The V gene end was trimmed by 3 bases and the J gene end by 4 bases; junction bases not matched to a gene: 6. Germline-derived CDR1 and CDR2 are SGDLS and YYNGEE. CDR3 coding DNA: TGTGCCAGCAGCGCGGGACAGACCTATAATGAAAAACTGTTTTTT. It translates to CASSAGQTYNEKLFF.

CDR3 sequence: CASSTQGGSYNEQFF. DNA of the CDR3: TGTGCCAGCAGTACTCAGGGCGGGAGCTACAATGAGCAGTTCTTC. The chain is built from TRBV25-1 and TRBJ2-1; TRBD2 agrees at 7 bases. The CDR3 is 15 residues long. V gave up 5 bases and J gave up 3 bases; unmatched junction bases: 7. Germline V lookup: CDR1 MGHDK, CDR2 SYGVNS. The full variable domain, completed using reference TRBV25-1 and TRBJ2-1, is EADIYQTPRYLVIGTGKKITLECSQTMGHDKMYWYQQDPGMELHLIHYSYGVNSTEKGDLSSESTVSRIRTEHFPLTLESARPSHTSQYLCASSTQGGSYNEQFFGPGTRLTVL.

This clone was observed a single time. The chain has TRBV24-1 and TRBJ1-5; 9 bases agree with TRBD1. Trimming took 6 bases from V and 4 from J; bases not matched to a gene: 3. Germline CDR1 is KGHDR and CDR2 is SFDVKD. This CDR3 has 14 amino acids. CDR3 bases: TGTGCCACCAGTTCGGACAGGGGAAATCAGCCCCAGCATTTT. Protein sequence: CATSSDRGNQPQHF.

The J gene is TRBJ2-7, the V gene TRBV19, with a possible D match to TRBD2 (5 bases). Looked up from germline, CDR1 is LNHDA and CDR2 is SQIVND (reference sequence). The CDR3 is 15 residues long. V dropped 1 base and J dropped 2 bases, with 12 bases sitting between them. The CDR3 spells CASSIAAASTYEQYF. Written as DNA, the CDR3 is TGTGCCAGTAGTATAGCGGCAGCTAGCACCTACGAGCAGTACTTC.

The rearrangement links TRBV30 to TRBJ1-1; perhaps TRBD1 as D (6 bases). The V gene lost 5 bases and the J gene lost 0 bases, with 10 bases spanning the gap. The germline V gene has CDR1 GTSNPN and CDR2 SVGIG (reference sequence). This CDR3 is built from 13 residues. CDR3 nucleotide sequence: TGTGCCTGGCGGACAGTAATGAACACTGAAGCTTTCTTT. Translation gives CAWRTVMNTEAFF.

The DNA for the CDR3 is TGTGCCAGCAGCAAGACTAGCGGGAGGCCCCGCGAAACGGTCATTCAGTACTTC. Residues: CASSKTSGRPRETVIQYF. The chain couples TRBV11-3 to TRBJ2-4, with TRBD2 matching 13 bases. The length of the CDR3 is 18 residues. Germline CDR1 and CDR2: SGHNT and YENEEA. V trimming: 5 bases; J trimming: 9 bases; junction bases outside the gene matches: 16.

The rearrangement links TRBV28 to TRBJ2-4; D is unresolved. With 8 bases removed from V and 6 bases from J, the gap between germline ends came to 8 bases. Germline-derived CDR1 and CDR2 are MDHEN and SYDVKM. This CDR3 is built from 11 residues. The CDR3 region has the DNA TGTGCCAGCGGGCTCCCAAACATTCAGTACTTC. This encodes CASGLPNIQYF.

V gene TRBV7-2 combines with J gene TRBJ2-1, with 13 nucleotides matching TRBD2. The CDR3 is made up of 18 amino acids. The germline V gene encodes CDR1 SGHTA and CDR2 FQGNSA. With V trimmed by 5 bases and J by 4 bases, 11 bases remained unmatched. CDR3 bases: TGTGCCAGCAGCCGGACTAGCGGGAGTTCCCTTCTATACAATGAGCAGTTCTTC. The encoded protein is CASSRTSGSSLLYNEQFF.

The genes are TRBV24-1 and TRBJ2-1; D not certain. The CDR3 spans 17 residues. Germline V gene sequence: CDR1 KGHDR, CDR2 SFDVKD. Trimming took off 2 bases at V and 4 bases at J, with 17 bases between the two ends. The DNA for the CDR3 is TGTGCCACCAGTGATTCGCCCCCCCAGGCTCCGTACAATGAGCAGTTCTTC. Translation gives CATSDSPPQAPYNEQFF.

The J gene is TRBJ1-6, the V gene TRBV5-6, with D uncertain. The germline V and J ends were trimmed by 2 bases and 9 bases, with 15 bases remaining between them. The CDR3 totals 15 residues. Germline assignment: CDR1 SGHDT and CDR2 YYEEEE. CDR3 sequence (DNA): TGTGCCAGCAGCTTTACCGGGAATTCTCGTTCACCCCTCCACTTT. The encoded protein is CASSFTGNSRSPLHF.

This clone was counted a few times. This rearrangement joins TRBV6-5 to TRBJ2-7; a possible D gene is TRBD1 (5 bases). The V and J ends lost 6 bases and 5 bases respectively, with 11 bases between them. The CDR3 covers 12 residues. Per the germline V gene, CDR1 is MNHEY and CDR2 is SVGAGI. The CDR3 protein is CASRAARDEQYF. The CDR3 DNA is TGTGCCAGCAGGGCCGCCAGGGACGAGCAGTACTTC.

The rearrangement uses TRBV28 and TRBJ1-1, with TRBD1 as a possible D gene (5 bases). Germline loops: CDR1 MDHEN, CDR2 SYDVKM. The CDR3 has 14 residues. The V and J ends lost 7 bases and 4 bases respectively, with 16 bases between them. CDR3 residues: CASIPPGSGTEAFF. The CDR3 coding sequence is TGTGCCAGCATCCCCCCAGGGTCAGGCACTGAAGCTTTCTTT.

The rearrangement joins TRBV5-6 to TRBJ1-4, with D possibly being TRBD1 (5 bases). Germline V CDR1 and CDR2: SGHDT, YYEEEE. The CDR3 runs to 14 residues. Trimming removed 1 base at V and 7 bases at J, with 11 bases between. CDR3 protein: CASSLNGALEKLFF. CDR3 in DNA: TGTGCCAGCAGCTTGAATGGGGCTCTTGAAAAACTGTTTTTT.

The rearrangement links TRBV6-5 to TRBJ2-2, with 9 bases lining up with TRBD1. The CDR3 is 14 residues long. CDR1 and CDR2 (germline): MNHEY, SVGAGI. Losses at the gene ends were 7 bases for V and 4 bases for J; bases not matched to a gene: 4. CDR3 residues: CASTGTGTTGELFF. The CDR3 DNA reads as TGTGCCAGCACCGGGACAGGGACCACCGGGGAGCTGTTTTTT.

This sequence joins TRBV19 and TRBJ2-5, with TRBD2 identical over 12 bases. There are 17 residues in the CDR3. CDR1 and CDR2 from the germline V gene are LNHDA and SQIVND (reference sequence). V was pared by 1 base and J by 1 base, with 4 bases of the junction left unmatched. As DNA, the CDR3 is TGTGCCAGTAGTATAGGCAAGACTAGCGGGGGCCAAGAGACCCAGTACTTC. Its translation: CASSIGKTSGGQETQYF.

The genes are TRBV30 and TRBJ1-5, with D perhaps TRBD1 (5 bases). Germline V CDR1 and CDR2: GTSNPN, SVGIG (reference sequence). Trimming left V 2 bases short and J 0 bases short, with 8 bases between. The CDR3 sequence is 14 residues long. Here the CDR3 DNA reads TGTGCCTGGAGTTTCGGGGGTAGCAATCAGCCCCAGCATTTT. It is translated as CAWSFGGSNQPQHF.

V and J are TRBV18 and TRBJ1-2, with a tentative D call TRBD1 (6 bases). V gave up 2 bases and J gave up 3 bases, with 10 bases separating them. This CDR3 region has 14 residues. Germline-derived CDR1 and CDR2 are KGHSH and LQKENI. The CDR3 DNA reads TGTGCCAGCTCACCAGGACAGACGGACTATGGCTACACCTTC. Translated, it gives CASSPGQTDYGYTF.

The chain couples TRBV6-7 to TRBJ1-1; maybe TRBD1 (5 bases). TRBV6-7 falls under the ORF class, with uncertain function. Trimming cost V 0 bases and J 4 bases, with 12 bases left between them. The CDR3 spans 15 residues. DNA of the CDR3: TGTGCCAGCAGTTACTCGGCGGGGGATGGCACTGAAGCTTTCTTT. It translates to CASSYSAGDGTEAFF.

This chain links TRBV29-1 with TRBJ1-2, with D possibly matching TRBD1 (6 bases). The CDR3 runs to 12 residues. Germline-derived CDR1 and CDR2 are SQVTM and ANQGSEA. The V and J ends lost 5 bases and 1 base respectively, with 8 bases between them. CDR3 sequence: CSVRTDNYGYTF. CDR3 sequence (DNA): TGCAGCGTTCGGACAGATAACTATGGCTACACCTTC.

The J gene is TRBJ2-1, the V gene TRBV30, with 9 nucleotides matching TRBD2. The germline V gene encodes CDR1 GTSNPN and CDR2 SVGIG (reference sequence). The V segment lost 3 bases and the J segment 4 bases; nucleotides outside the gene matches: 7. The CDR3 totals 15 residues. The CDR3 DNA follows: TGTGCCTGGAGAAGAGGGGCGGGAGGGTACAATGAGCAGTTCTTC. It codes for CAWRRGAGGYNEQFF.

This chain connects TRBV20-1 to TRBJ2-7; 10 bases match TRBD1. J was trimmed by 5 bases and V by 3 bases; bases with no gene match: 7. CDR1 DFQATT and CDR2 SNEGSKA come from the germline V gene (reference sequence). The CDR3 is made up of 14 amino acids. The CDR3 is CSASEDRGNNEQYF. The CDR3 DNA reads TGCAGTGCTAGTGAGGACAGGGGGAATAACGAGCAGTACTTC.

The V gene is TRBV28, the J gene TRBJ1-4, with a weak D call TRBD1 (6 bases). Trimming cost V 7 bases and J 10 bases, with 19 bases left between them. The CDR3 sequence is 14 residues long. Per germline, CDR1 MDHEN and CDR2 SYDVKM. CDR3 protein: CASTFPNREGKLFF. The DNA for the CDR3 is TGTGCCAGCACCTTCCCCAACAGGGAGGGAAAACTGTTTTTT. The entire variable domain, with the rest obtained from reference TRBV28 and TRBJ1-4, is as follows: DVKVTQSSRYLVKRTGEKVFLECVQDMDHENMFWYRQDPGLGLRLIYFSYDVKMKEKGDIPEGYSVSREKKERFSLILESASTNQTSMYLCASTFPNREGKLFFGSGTQLSVL.

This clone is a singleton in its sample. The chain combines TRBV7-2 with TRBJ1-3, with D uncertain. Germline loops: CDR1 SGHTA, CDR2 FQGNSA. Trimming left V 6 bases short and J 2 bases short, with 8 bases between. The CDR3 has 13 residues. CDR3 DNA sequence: TGTGCCAGCAGAAAGAGCCCTGGAAACACCATATATTTT. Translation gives CASRKSPGNTIYF.

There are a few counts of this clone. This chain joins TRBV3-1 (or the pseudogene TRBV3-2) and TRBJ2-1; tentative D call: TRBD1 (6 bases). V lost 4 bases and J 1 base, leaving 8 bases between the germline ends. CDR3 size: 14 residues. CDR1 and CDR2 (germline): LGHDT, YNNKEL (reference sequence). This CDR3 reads CASSRRGSYNEQFF. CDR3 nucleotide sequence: TGTGCCAGCAGCCGAAGGGGGTCCTACAATGAGCAGTTCTTC.

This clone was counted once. The CDR3 spells CASSHRTGGNKNIQYF. The CDR3 DNA follows: TGCGCCAGCAGCCATAGGACAGGGGGTAACAAAAACATTCAGTACTTC. The V call is TRBV4-3, the J call TRBJ2-4; 10 bases map to TRBD1. Germline V gives CDR1 LGHNA, CDR2 YSLEER. The CDR3 contains 16 residues. The V segment lost 3 bases and the J segment 3 bases; nucleotides outside the gene matches: 5.

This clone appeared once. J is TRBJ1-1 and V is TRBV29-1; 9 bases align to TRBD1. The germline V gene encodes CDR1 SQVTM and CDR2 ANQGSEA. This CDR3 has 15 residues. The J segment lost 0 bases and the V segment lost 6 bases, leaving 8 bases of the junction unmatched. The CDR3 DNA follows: TGCAGCGTGCCAGGACAGGGGAACATGAACACTGAAGCTTTCTTT. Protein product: CSVPGQGNMNTEAFF.

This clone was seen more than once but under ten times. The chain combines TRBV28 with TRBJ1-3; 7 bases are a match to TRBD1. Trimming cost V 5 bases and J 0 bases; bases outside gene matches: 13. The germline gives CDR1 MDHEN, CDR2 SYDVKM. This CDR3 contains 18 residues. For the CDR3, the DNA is TGTGCCAGCAGTCCCGGGGCCCGTGGGACAGTCTCTGGAAACACCATATATTTT. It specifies CASSPGARGTVSGNTIYF.

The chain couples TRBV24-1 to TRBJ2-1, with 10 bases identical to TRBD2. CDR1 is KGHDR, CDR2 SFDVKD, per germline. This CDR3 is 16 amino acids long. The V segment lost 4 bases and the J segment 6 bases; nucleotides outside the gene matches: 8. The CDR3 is CATSDPLAGGGNEQFF. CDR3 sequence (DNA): TGTGCCACCAGTGACCCCTTAGCGGGAGGTGGCAATGAGCAGTTCTTC.

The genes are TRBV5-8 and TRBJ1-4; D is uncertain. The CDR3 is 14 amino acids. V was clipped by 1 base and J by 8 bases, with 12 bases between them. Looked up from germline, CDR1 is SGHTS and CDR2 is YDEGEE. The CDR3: CASSLRAPGEKLFF. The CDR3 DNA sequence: TGTGCCAGCAGCTTGCGAGCCCCAGGCGAAAAACTGTTTTTT.

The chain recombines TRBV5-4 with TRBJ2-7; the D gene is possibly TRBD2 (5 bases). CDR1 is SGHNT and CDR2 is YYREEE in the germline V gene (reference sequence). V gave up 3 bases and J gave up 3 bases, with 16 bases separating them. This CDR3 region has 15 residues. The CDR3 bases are TGTGCCAGCAGCTCTCCGACTACTCAACACTACGAGCAGTACTTC. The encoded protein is CASSSPTTQHYEQYF.